Shown below are 27 T cell receptor beta chains from a single sample sequenced in a study of molecular identifiers for immune sequencing clone quantification. One entry per CDR3 protein, called by TCRdb with MiXCR from the PCR reads. Counted here are over 600,000 distinct CDR3 sequences, 15% to 20% occurring once; the ten biggest clones make up roughly 0.9%. The sequenced material came from naive CD8+ T cells from blood, with Jurkat cell RNA spiked in. Regarding subset: FACS-sorted CD8+CD4-CCR7+CD45RA+ naive T cells. The receptors were sampled from a human donor in good health. Some libraries in this study had Jurkat cell RNA spiked in.

This clonotype occurred many times. The V and J genes are TRBV19 and TRBJ2-7, with D hard to call. Germline CDR1 and CDR2: LNHDA and SQIVND (reference sequence). The CDR3 sequence is 14 residues long. V dropped 5 bases and J dropped 4 bases, with 15 bases sitting between them. Here the CDR3 reads CASSLGRDNYEQYF. The CDR3, as DNA: TGTGCCAGTAGTTTGGGTCGAGACAATTACGAGCAGTACTTC.

The chain uses TRBV12-3 or TRBV12-4 and TRBJ2-1; the match to TRBD2 covers 16 bases. The CDR3 runs to 19 residues. V lost 5 bases to trimming and J lost 5 bases; unmatched junction nucleotides: 12. CDR3 residues: CASSPPPGTSGRAHNEQFF. In DNA, the CDR3 is TGTGCCAGCAGTCCCCCCCCCGGGACTAGCGGGAGGGCCCACAATGAGCAGTTCTTC.

This clonotype was counted many times. The chain is built from TRBV6-6 and TRBJ1-1; D is possibly TRBD1 (6 bases). In germline, CDR1 is MNHNY, CDR2 SVGAGI (reference sequence). The CDR3 length is 12 residues. V lost 7 bases and J lost 7, with 13 bases in between. CDR3 sequence: CASIGEGVEAFF. The CDR3 DNA reads as TGTGCCAGCATTGGGGAGGGGGTTGAAGCTTTCTTT.

About this clonotype: A clone one base away is much larger, so this may be a read error. This chain links TRBV9 with TRBJ1-2; D not certain. The CDR3 loop spans 13 amino acids. In germline, CDR1 is SGDLS, CDR2 YYNGEE. V was trimmed by 0 bases and J by 2 bases, leaving 5 bases between them. The CDR3 reads CASSVGRNYGYTF. The DNA of the CDR3 is TGTGCCAGCAGCGTAGGACGGAACTATGGCTACACCTTC.

On this clonotype: This clone may be a read error of a much larger clone one base away. This chain links TRBV28 with TRBJ1-4; 12 positions match TRBD1. Unmatched junction bases numbered 4, after V lost 5 bases and J lost 3 bases. CDR1 and CDR2 from the germline V gene are MDHEN and SYDVKM. The CDR3 is 16 amino acids. CDR3 region: CASSGDRGPSNEKLFF. CDR3 bases: TGTGCCAGCAGTGGGGACAGGGGGCCTTCTAATGAAAAACTGTTTTTT.

Many counts were recorded for this clonotype. The rearrangement joins TRBV12-3 or TRBV12-4 to TRBJ1-2, with D perhaps TRBD1 (6 bases). CDR3 length: 14 residues. The V gene lost 6 bases and the J gene lost 2 bases, with 13 bases spanning the gap. This CDR3 reads CASSGQLQNYGYTF. Written as DNA, the CDR3 is TGTGCCAGCAGCGGACAGCTTCAGAACTATGGCTACACCTTC.

This clonotype was observed many times. The chain recombines TRBV6-2 or TRBV6-3 with TRBJ2-5; D is unresolved. V lost 3 bases, J lost 5 bases, and 4 bases lay in between. The CDR3 has 11 amino acids. CDR1 and CDR2 (germline): MNHEY, SVGEGT. The CDR3 region is CASSYTETQYF. The CDR3 nucleotides are TGTGCCAGCAGTTATACCGAGACCCAGTACTTC.

The genes are TRBV4-3 and TRBJ1-1; D unclear. The germline CDR1 and CDR2 sequences are LGHNA and YSLEER. The CDR3 is 13 residues long. V gave up 8 bases and J gave up 0 bases, with 10 bases separating them. The CDR3 nucleotides are TGCGCCAGCGGCGATACCATGAACACTGAAGCTTTCTTT. It is translated as CASGDTMNTEAFF.

Details on this clonotype: A read error may explain this, as a much larger clone is one base away. The chain employs TRBV7-9 and TRBJ1-5; D is possibly TRBD1 (6 bases). Germline V gives CDR1 SEHNR, CDR2 FQNEAQ (reference sequence). This CDR3 comprises 15 residues. V was pared by 4 bases and J by 1 base, with 11 bases between. The CDR3 here is CASSSGVASNQPQHF. As DNA, the CDR3 is TGTGCCAGCAGCTCAGGGGTAGCCAGCAATCAGCCCCAGCATTTT.

The chain employs TRBV20-1 and TRBJ2-1, with 12 bases identical to TRBD2. Per the germline V gene, CDR1 is DFQATT and CDR2 is SNEGSKA (reference sequence). V trimming: 6 bases; J trimming: 8 bases; junction bases outside the gene matches: 8. The CDR3 spans 14 residues. The CDR3 spells CSAHTSGGLDEQFF. CDR3 sequence (DNA): TGCAGTGCACATACTAGCGGGGGGTTGGATGAGCAGTTCTTC.

About this clonotype itself: Relative to the germline gene, one junction end is altered; a read error may explain this. This CDR3 reads CASSQEETSGRLLGYNEQLF. DNA of the CDR3: TGCGCCAGCAGCCAAGAGGAGACTAGCGGGAGACTTTTGGGCTACAATGAGCAGCTCTTC. The chain links TRBV4-3 to TRBJ2-1; 12 nucleotides match TRBD2. CDR1 LGHNA and CDR2 YSLEER come from the germline V gene. The CDR3 length is 20 residues.

In its sample, this clonotype was seen many times. The chain combines TRBV12-3 or TRBV12-4 with TRBJ2-3; weak D call: TRBD2 (6 bases). The CDR3 totals 13 residues. V was shortened by 5 bases and J by 6 bases, with 12 bases between the two germline ends. In DNA form, the CDR3 reads TGTGCCAGCAGTGGGACTTATTCGGATACGCAGTATTTT. Protein product: CASSGTYSDTQYF.

As regards this clonotype: One base away lies a much larger clone, so this may be a sequencing read error. The chain carries TRBV29-1 and TRBJ2-7, with TRBD1 matching 9 bases. Germline CDR1 and CDR2: SQVTM and ANQGSEA. The CDR3 contains 14 residues. The CDR3 coding sequence is TGCAGCGTGGAGACAGGGGGTAGCCCCTACGAGCGGTACTTC. Its translation is CSVETGGSPYERYF.

The sample holds many counts of this clonotype. The genes are TRBV9 and TRBJ2-5; D unclear. V lost 0 bases, J lost 0 bases, and 6 bases lay in between. Germline assignment: CDR1 SGDLS and CDR2 YYNGEE. This CDR3 spans 14 amino acids. The DNA of the CDR3 is TGTGCCAGCAGCGTAGGACGGTACCAAGAGACCCAGTACTTC. Its translation: CASSVGRYQETQYF.

This clonotype was counted a few times. The chain couples TRBV27 to TRBJ1-6, with TRBD1 as a possible D gene (6 bases). CDR3 length equals 16 residues. The V end lost 0 bases, the J end lost 6 bases, and 12 bases lay between the germline ends. CDR1 MNHEY and CDR2 SMNVEV come from the germline V gene (reference sequence). The CDR3 is CASSLSSGQSNSPLHF. Here the CDR3 DNA reads TGTGCCAGCAGTTTATCAAGCGGACAGTCTAATTCACCCCTCCACTTT.

This clonotype was picked up many times. The V and J genes are TRBV6-5 and TRBJ1-1; TRBD1 matches 9 bases. Germline assignment: CDR1 MNHEY and CDR2 SVGAGI. Unmatched junction bases numbered 11, after V lost 6 bases and J lost 6 bases. The CDR3 has 15 amino acids. The CDR3 DNA reads as TGTGCCAGCAGACCCACCGGACAGGGGCTCGCTGAAGCTTTCTTT. It translates to CASRPTGQGLAEAFF.

The rearrangement uses TRBV6-2 or TRBV6-3 and TRBJ2-5, with D possibly being TRBD1 (5 bases). Germline V gene lookup returns CDR1 MNHEY and CDR2 SVGEGT. The CDR3 is 13 residues long. V lost 6 bases and J lost 5, with 13 bases in between. The CDR3 loop is CASRLQGVETQYF. As DNA, the CDR3 is TGTGCCAGCAGGCTCCAGGGTGTGGAGACCCAGTACTTC.

This clonotype was observed a handful of times. One end of the junction is discordant with germline, which a read error may explain. The CDR3 DNA sequence: TGTGCCAGCAGTGAAATCGGCACAGATACGCGGTATTTT. Amino acids: CASSEIGTDTRYF. This rearrangement joins TRBV25-1 to TRBJ2-3; D gene uncertain. The CDR3 covers 13 residues. From germline, CDR1 is MGHDK and CDR2 SYGVNS.

This clonotype was counted many times. This rearrangement joins TRBV10-3 to TRBJ1-5; D gene uncertain. This CDR3 is 14 amino acids long. CDR1 ENHRY and CDR2 SYGVKD come from the germline V gene. V shed 6 bases and J shed 2 bases, with 11 bases lying between them. The CDR3 DNA reads TGTGCCATCAGGACGGATTCTGGCAATCAGCCCCAGCATTTT. As protein: CAIRTDSGNQPQHF.

Turning to this clonotype: No conserved phenylalanine or tryptophan is present at the end of the CDR3, so a read error is the likely explanation. J is TRBJ1-5 and V is TRBV4-3; the D is unclear. Germline lookup yields CDR1 LGHNA and CDR2 YSLEER. V lost 2 bases and J lost 0, with 14 bases in between. CDR3 size: 17 residues. CDR3 region: CASSQSFLQASNQPQHL. The CDR3 DNA reads as TGCGCCAGCAGCCAATCCTTCCTCCAGGCTAGCAATCAGCCCCAGCATCTT.

This clonotype was detected many times. CDR3 sequence: CASSIVTGAPDTQYF. In nucleotides, the CDR3 is TGTGCCAGTAGTATAGTTACAGGGGCCCCAGATACGCAGTATTTT. V usage is TRBV19 and J usage is TRBJ2-3; 7 bases map to TRBD1. The germline gives CDR1 LNHDA, CDR2 SQIVND (reference sequence). CDR3 length: 15 residues. V shed 1 base, J shed 4 bases, and the junction held 5 bases outside the gene matches. Combining the CDR3 with reference TRBV19 and TRBJ2-3 gives the whole variable domain DGGITQSPKYLFRKEGQNVTLSCEQNLNHDAMYWYRQDPGQGLRLIYYSQIVNDFQKGDIAEGYSVSREKKESFPLTVTSAQKNPTAFYLCASSIVTGAPDTQYFGPGTRLTVL.

This clonotype was picked up a small number of times. The chain links TRBV12-5 to TRBJ2-3; D remains ambiguous. V lost 5 bases and J lost 2, with 5 bases in between. The CDR3 contains 12 residues. Per the germline V gene, CDR1 is LGHNT and CDR2 is FRNRAP. The CDR3 sequence: CASGPNTDTQYF. CDR3 nucleotides: TGTGCTAGTGGTCCTAACACAGATACGCAGTATTTT.

V usage is TRBV6-2 or TRBV6-3 and J usage is TRBJ2-1; D call uncertain. V was cut by 2 bases and J by 0 bases, with 8 bases left in between. Germline CDR1 is MNHEY and CDR2 is SVGEGT. The CDR3 extends over 15 amino acids. CDR3 sequence: CASSYVGTSYNEQFF. CDR3 coding DNA: TGTGCCAGCAGTTACGTCGGAACCTCCTACAATGAGCAGTTCTTC.

This chain joins TRBV6-2 or TRBV6-3 and TRBJ2-2; D unclear. The germline V and J ends were trimmed by 4 bases and 13 bases, with 19 bases remaining between them. The CDR3 length is 14 residues. Germline V gives CDR1 MNHEY, CDR2 SVGEGT. CDR3: CASSSVGFLLWLFF. The CDR3 DNA sequence: TGTGCCAGCAGTTCGGTTGGCTTTTTGTTGTGGCTGTTTTTT.

As for this clonotype: Given a much more abundant clone one base away, this may be a read error. Given the absence of the conserved phenylalanine or tryptophan at the CDR3 end, a read error is likely. This chain links TRBV27 with TRBJ2-5, with a tentative D call TRBD1 (6 bases). Trimming took 7 bases from V and 2 from J, leaving 11 bases between them. CDR3 length equals 13 residues. Germline lookup yields CDR1 MNHEY and CDR2 SMNVEV (reference sequence). The CDR3: CASKDRLQETQYL. Here the CDR3 DNA reads TGTGCCAGCAAAGACAGGTTACAAGAGACCCAGTACCTC.

This clonotype occurred many times. The chain recombines TRBV5-6 with TRBJ1-5; maybe TRBD1 (6 bases). The CDR3 consists of 14 residues. Germline loops: CDR1 SGHDT, CDR2 YYEEEE. V was pared by 4 bases and J by 7 bases, with 15 bases between. The CDR3 protein is CASSLLLGGQPQHF. The CDR3 region has the DNA TGTGCCAGCAGCCTCCTATTGGGGGGCCAGCCCCAGCATTTT.

The V call is TRBV11-2, the J call TRBJ1-3; tentative D call: TRBD1 (6 bases). Germline V lookup: CDR1 SGHAT, CDR2 FQNNGV. CDR3 length: 17 amino acids. Trimming cost V 0 bases and J 3 bases, with 15 bases left between them. The CDR3 region is CASSLDPLRTDGNTIYF. The CDR3 DNA sequence: TGTGCCAGCAGCTTAGACCCACTCCGGACAGATGGAAACACCATATATTTT.